This is a list of T cell receptor beta chains from one sample in a study of human T cells and chemical hapten exposure. In TCRdb, the RACE reads were re-called with MiXCR into one record per CDR3 protein. Of about 46,000 distinct CDR3 sequences in the sample, around 4% are singletons; the top ten hold about 1.5%. The sample consisted of whole blood. The receptor source for this set is a female donor in good health. Some clones in this sample may be carry-over from other donors' samples. CDR3s include the opening cysteine and the closing phenylalanine or tryptophan. The D gene is left open where the match is weak. Clone size appears in some rows only: once, few, many, or a class for an expanded clone.

TRBJ1-1 | few | . | TRBV12-3/TRBV12-4 | 13 | CASSYGRNTEAFF | TGTGCCAGCAGTTACGGACGGAACACTGAAGCTTTCTTT
TRBJ2-7 | many | TRBD1 | TRBV12-5 | 15 | CASGLPSTGFYEQYF | TGTGCTAGTGGTTTGCCCTCGACAGGGTTCTACGAGCAGTACTTC
TRBJ1-5 | many | TRBD1 | TRBV28 | 14 | CASSPLSGGGPQHF | TGTGCCAGCAGTCCCCTATCAGGGGGCGGGCCCCAGCATTTT
TRBJ1-1 | many | . | TRBV4-3 | 15 | CASSQDSNGNTEAFF | TGCGCCAGCAGCCAAGATTCGAACGGGAACACTGAAGCTTTCTTT
TRBJ1-5 | many | . | TRBV27 | 17 | CASSSSPGPLSNQPQHF | TGTGCCAGCAGTTCCAGTCCCGGACCGCTTAGCAATCAGCCCCAGCATTTT
TRBJ1-3 | many | . | TRBV5-6 | 14 | CASSRSLSGNTIYF | TGTGCCAGCAGTAGGAGCCTCTCTGGAAACACCATATATTTT
TRBJ1-5 | many | . | TRBV3-1 | 14 | CASSQDSVLGPQHF | TGTGCCAGCAGCCAAGACAGCGTCCTGGGGCCCCAGCATTTT
TRBJ1-6 | many | . | TRBV7-3 | 12 | CASSSGNSPLHF | TGTGCCAGCAGCTCAGGGAATTCACCCCTCCACTTT
TRBJ2-2 | . | . | TRBV5-4 | 15 | CASSGGGRGTGELFF | TGTGCCAGCAGCGGGGGCGGAAGAGGGACCGGGGAGCTGTTTTTT
TRBJ2-1 | once | . | TRBV28 | 12 | CASSVTQNEQFF | TGTGCCAGCAGTGTAACTCAGAATGAGCAGTTCTTC
TRBJ1-2 | many | TRBD1 | TRBV20-1 | 15 | CSARDGGTGNYGYTF | TGCAGTGCTAGAGACGGGGGGACAGGGAACTATGGCTACACCTTC
TRBJ2-7 | few | TRBD1 | TRBV5-6 | 15 | CASSLGGTGYYEQYF | TGTGCCAGCAGCTTGGGCGGGACAGGTTACTACGAGCAGTACTTC
TRBJ1-5 | many | TRBD1 | TRBV12-3/TRBV12-4 | 14 | CASWIGQGNQPQHF | TGTGCCAGCTGGATCGGACAGGGCAATCAGCCCCAGCATTTT
TRBJ1-5 | many | . | TRBV2 | 15 | CASSEALGINQPQHF | TGTGCCAGCAGTGAAGCGCTTGGGATCAATCAGCCCCAGCATTTT
TRBJ2-5 | many | TRBD2 | TRBV7-6 | 17 | CASSLGLAGGIQETQYF | TGTGCCAGCAGCTTAGGACTAGCGGGGGGAATACAAGAGACCCAGTACTTC
TRBJ1-5 | many | TRBD1 | TRBV5-6 | 14 | CASSPGTGNQPQHF | TGTGCCAGCAGCCCGGGGACAGGAAATCAGCCCCAGCATTTT
TRBJ1-6 | many | TRBD1 | TRBV9 | 17 | CASSVGTGGSYNSPLHF | TGTGCCAGCAGCGTAGGGACAGGAGGTTCCTATAATTCACCCCTCCACTTT
TRBJ2-7 | many | TRBD2 | TRBV7-8 | 15 | CASSSKTSGGLEQYF | TGTGCCAGCAGCTCCAAGACTAGCGGGGGGTTAGAGCAGTACTTC
TRBJ1-1 | many | TRBD1 | TRBV12-3/TRBV12-4 | 16 | CASSLDRGLWNTEAFF | TGTGCCAGCAGTTTGGACAGGGGGCTTTGGAACACTGAAGCTTTCTTT
TRBJ1-4 | many | TRBD1 | TRBV7-2 | 13 | CASSQGASEKLFF | TGTGCCAGCAGCCAGGGGGCTAGTGAAAAACTGTTTTTT
TRBJ1-2 | many | . | TRBV18 | 13 | CASSPTGNWGYTF | TGTGCCAGCTCACCAACAGGGAATTGGGGCTACACCTTC
TRBJ1-1 | many | . | TRBV28 | 13 | CASSFFGGTEAFF | TGTGCCAGCAGTTTCTTTGGGGGTACTGAAGCTTTCTTT
TRBJ2-1 | many | . | TRBV3-1 | 16 | CASSQDQGRGSNEQFF | TGTGCCAGCAGCCAAGATCAGGGGCGGGGGTCTAATGAGCAGTTCTTC
TRBJ1-2 | . | . | TRBV6-6 | 14 | CASRNAGTYHGYTF | TGTGCCAGCAGAAACGCGGGGACATACCATGGCTACACCTTC